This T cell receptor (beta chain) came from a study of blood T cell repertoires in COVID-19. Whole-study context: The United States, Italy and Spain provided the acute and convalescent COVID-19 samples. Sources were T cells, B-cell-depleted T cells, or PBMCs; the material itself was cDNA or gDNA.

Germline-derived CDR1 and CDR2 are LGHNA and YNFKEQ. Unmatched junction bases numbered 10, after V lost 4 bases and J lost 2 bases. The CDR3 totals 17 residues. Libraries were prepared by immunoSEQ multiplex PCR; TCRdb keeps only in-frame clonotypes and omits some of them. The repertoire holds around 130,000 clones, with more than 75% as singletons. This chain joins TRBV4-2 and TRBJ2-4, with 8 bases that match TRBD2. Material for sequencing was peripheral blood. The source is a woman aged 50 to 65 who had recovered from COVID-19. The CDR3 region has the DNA TGTGCCAGCAGCCCTTTGGGTAGCGGGATGACCAAAAACATTCAGTACTTC. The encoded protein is CASSPLGSGMTKNIQYF.